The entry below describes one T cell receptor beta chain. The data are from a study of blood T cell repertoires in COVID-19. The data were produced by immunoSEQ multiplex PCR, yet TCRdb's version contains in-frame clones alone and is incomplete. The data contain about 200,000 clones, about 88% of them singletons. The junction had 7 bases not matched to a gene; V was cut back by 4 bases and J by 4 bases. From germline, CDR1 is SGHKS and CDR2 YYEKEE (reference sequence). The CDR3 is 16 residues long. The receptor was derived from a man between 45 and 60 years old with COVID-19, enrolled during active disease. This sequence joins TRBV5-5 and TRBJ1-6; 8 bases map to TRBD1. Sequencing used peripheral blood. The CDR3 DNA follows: TGTGCCAGCAGCAAAACGGGACAGGAGTATAATTCACCCCTCCACTTT. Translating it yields CASSKTGQEYNSPLHF.